Listed below are T cell receptor beta chains from one sample, sequenced in a study of Graves' ophthalmopathy and Graves' hyperthyroidism. TCRdb re-analysed the multiplex PCR reads in MiXCR, keeping a single row per CDR3 protein. The table shows 200,000 to 300,000 distinct CDR3 sequences, with less than 55% occurring only once. The specimen sequenced was peripheral blood. These receptors came from an adult man with Graves' ophthalmopathy. Both conserved end residues are part of each CDR3. The D gene is left open where the match is weak. The listing skips clone size in some rows; elsewhere it reads once, few, many or a size class.

v_gene,abundance,d_gene,j_gene,CDR3aa,CDR3nt
TRBV7-9,few,TRBD1,TRBJ2-5,CASSPTGDQETQYF,TGTGCCAGCAGCCCGACAGGGGACCAAGAGACCCAGTACTTC
TRBV19,NA,NA,TRBJ1-1,CASSGELVLNTEAFF,TGTGCCAGTTCGGGAGAGTTAGTATTGAACACTGAAGCTTTCTTT
TRBV7-2,NA,NA,TRBJ1-5,CASSSKSGRTLIGNQPQHF,TGTGCCAGCAGCTCAAAATCGGGACGAACCCTAATAGGCAATCAGCCCCAGCATTTT
TRBV20-1,once,NA,TRBJ1-1,CSATQLNTEAFF,TGCAGTGCGACCCAATTGAACACTGAAGCTTTCTTT
TRBV6-1,NA,TRBD1,TRBJ2-2,CASSVQGQGTGELFF,TGTGCCAGCAGCGTCCAGGGACAGGGGACCGGGGAGCTGTTTTTT
TRBV6-4,few,NA,TRBJ2-6,CASSDLDSGANVLTF,TGTGCCAGCAGTGACTTGGACTCTGGGGCCAACGTCCTGACTTTC
TRBV10-2,NA,NA,TRBJ1-1,CASSNSVEAFF,TGCGCCTCCAGCAATTCGGTTGAAGCTTTCTTT
TRBV12-3/TRBV12-4,NA,TRBD1,TRBJ1-1,CASSSPRTGITEAFF,TGTGCCAGCAGTTCCCCGCGGACAGGGATCACTGAAGCTTTCTTT
TRBV6-5,few,NA,TRBJ1-6,CASSPDGLGPLHF,TGTGCCAGCAGTCCCGACGGCTTGGGGCCCCTCCACTTT
TRBV10-2,NA,NA,TRBJ2-7,CASSQSDSSYEQYF,TGCGCCAGCAGCCAATCGGACAGTTCCTACGAGCAGTACTTC
TRBV7-8,many,NA,TRBJ1-5,CASSPDGLSNQPQHF,TGTGCCAGCAGCCCCGACGGACTGAGCAATCAGCCCCAGCATTTT
TRBV7-6,NA,NA,TRBJ2-2,CASTERNTGELFF,TGTGCCAGCACCGAACGAAACACCGGGGAGCTGTTTTTT
TRBV20-1,NA,NA,TRBJ2-7,CSAPDGGGTAYEQYF,TGCAGTGCTCCGGATGGCGGGGGGACAGCCTACGAGCAGTACTTC
TRBV29-1,few,NA,TRBJ2-7,CSVEDQGMGKTYEQYF,TGCAGCGTTGAAGATCAGGGCATGGGGAAAACCTACGAGCAGTACTTC
TRBV19,few,NA,TRBJ1-2,CASSADAQSHGYTF,TGTGCCAGTAGTGCAGACGCCCAAAGTCATGGCTACACCTTC
TRBV18,NA,NA,TRBJ2-5,CASSPSGSLETQYF,TGTGCCAGCTCACCATCAGGGTCCCTGGAGACCCAGTACTTC
TRBV7-9,NA,TRBD1,TRBJ1-2,CASSFGTGGSGYTF,TGTGCCAGCAGCTTTGGGACAGGGGGCAGCGGCTACACCTTC
TRBV2,few,NA,TRBJ2-5,CASSVTTRQETQYF,TGTGCCAGCAGTGTTACAACACGTCAAGAGACCCAGTACTTC
TRBV29-1,NA,NA,TRBJ2-7,CSVEEQGVHEQYF,TGCAGCGTTGAAGAGCAGGGAGTCCACGAGCAGTACTTC
TRBV20-1,few,TRBD1,TRBJ1-3,CSAQPSGGGNTIYF,TGCAGTGCCCAACCTTCAGGGGGAGGAAACACCATATATTTT
TRBV5-1,NA,NA,TRBJ1-2,CASSLYGDGYTF,TGCGCCAGCAGCTTGTACGGGGACGGCTACACCTTC
TRBV19,NA,NA,TRBJ1-4,CASSIARNEKLFF,TGTGCCAGTAGTATCGCCAGGAATGAAAAACTGTTTTTT
TRBV9,few,NA,TRBJ1-4,CASSVGRTGGYNEKLFF,TGTGCCAGCAGCGTAGGGCGTACGGGGGGATATAATGAAAAACTGTTTTTT
TRBV12-3/TRBV12-4,NA,NA,TRBJ2-7,CASGGYEQHF,TGTGCTAGTGGAGGGTACGAGCAGCACTTC
TRBV6-5,NA,NA,TRBJ2-5,CAVGVGYQETQYF,TGTGCCGTGGGAGTGGGGTACCAAGAGACCCAGTACTTC
TRBV6-5,NA,NA,TRBJ2-2,CASSWGAGTGELFF,TGTGCCAGCAGTTGGGGGGCAGGAACCGGGGAGCTGTTTTTT
TRBV29-1,NA,NA,TRBJ1-3,CSVGAGSGNTIYF,TGCAGCGTAGGTGCCGGGTCTGGAAACACCATATATTTT
TRBV24-1,few,NA,TRBJ2-5,CATSDFGVSTQETQYF,TGTGCCACCAGTGATTTTGGGGTCAGCACTCAAGAGACCCAGTACTTC
TRBV19,few,NA,TRBJ1-5,CASKMGQGNQPQHF,TGTGCCAGCAAAATGGGGCAGGGGAATCAGCCCCAGCATTTT
TRBV10-3,few,NA,TRBJ1-1,CASSTRTDGGTEAFF,TGTGCCAGCAGCACCCGTACGGACGGGGGCACTGAAGCTTTCTTT
TRBV29-1,once,NA,TRBJ2-1,CSVEETTNNEQFF,TGCAGCGTTGAAGAGACTACCAACAATGAGCAGTTCTTC